This is a list of T cell receptor beta chains from one sample in a study of cytomegalovirus exposure and HLA in healthy donors. The repertoire was sequenced with immunoSEQ multiplex PCR; TCRdb's copy has only in-frame clones and lacks some. The sample has 200,000 to 250,000 clones; just over 75% are singletons. The sequencing input was PBMCs. The receptors shown here come from a young man in good health and CMV-seronegative. The CDR3 runs from the conserved cysteine through the conserved F or W. The D gene is left open where the match is weak. Clone size, where shown, is once, few, many, or a class for clones that have expanded.

DNA | CDR3 | D | V | size | J
TGTGCCTCTACAGGACGAGGCTCTGGAAACACCATATATTTT | CASTGRGSGNTIYF | - | TRBV28 | few | TRBJ1-3
TGTGCCAGCAGACTGGGGACTAGCGGGAGGCGCTCTGGGGCCAACGTCCTGACTTTC | CASRLGTSGRRSGANVLTF | TRBD2 | TRBV7-9 | - | TRBJ2-6
TGTGCCAGCATCTCGACTAGCGGGATAATTGTGGGGGGGGACAATGAGCAGTTCTTC | CASISTSGIIVGGDNEQFF | TRBD2 | TRBV28 | - | TRBJ2-1
TGTGCCAGTAGTCCAGGGTCCTACGAGCAGTACTTC | CASSPGSYEQYF | - | TRBV19 | - | TRBJ2-7
TGTGCCAGCAGTTTATCGCGCAAGCAAGAGACCCAGTACTTC | CASSLSRKQETQYF | - | TRBV27 | - | TRBJ2-5
TGTGCCAGCAGCCAAGATAGGTTATTGAACAGTGAAAAACTGTTTTTT | CASSQDRLLNSEKLFF | - | TRBV4-2 | - | TRBJ1-4
TGTGCCAGCAGTGAGAGGGGGCTCATCAGTGAAGCTTTCTTT | CASSERGLISEAFF | TRBD1 | TRBV25-1 | once | TRBJ1-1
TGTGCCAGCTCACCGGTAGTGGTAGCGGGAGATACGCAGTATTTT | CASSPVVVAGDTQYF | TRBD2 | TRBV18 | - | TRBJ2-3
TGCGCCAGCAGCTCGACAGGGGGTGACGAAAAACTGTTTTTT | CASSSTGGDEKLFF | TRBD1 | TRBV5-1 | - | TRBJ1-4
TGTGCCAGCAGTGAAGGGCTTGCTAGGAAGTCACCCCTCCACTTT | CASSEGLARKSPLHF | - | TRBV2 | - | TRBJ1-6
TGTGCCAGTAGTAGTCACAGAGTAGATAGCAATCAGCCCCAGCATTTT | CASSSHRVDSNQPQHF | - | TRBV19 | few | TRBJ1-5
TGTGCCAGCAGCGTAGATGGACAGGGTACCAGCTCCTACGAGCAGTACTTC | CASSVDGQGTSSYEQYF | TRBD1 | TRBV9 | - | TRBJ2-7
TGTGCCAGCAGCGCAGGGACAGGGGGCGCGGGGGAGCAGTACTTC | CASSAGTGGAGEQYF | TRBD1 | TRBV9 | - | TRBJ2-7
TGTGCCAGTAGTACCGACAGGAGCAGTGGCTATGGCTACACCTTC | CASSTDRSSGYGYTF | - | TRBV19 | - | TRBJ1-2
TGTGCCAGCAGTTTCCGCAGGGGGCGAGCCGAGACCCAGTACTTC | CASSFRRGRAETQYF | TRBD1 | TRBV27 | once | TRBJ2-5
TGTGCCATCAGGGTAGCGGGGGGGGATGAGCAGTTCTTC | CAIRVAGGDEQFF | TRBD2 | TRBV10-3 | once | TRBJ2-1
TGTGCCAGCAGCGCAGGCTTGACTAGCGGGAGAGAGACCCAGTACTTC | CASSAGLTSGRETQYF | TRBD2 | TRBV2 | - | TRBJ2-5
TGCGCCAGCAGCCAAAGGGCGGCTAGCGGGAGTACAGATACGCAGTATTTT | CASSQRAASGSTDTQYF | TRBD2 | TRBV4-1 | few | TRBJ2-3
TGTGCCAGCAGCTCACCGGGACTAGCGGGAGGTATTGAGCAGTTCTTC | CASSSPGLAGGIEQFF | TRBD2 | TRBV5-4 | - | TRBJ2-1
TGTGCCAGCAGCTTAGGTGGAGGGGTTAAGAATTTT | CASSLGGGVKNF | - | TRBV7-4 | few | TRBJ2-3
TGTGCCAGCAGCCCAAGCAACAGGTACCAAACCTACGAGCAGTACTTC | CASSPSNRYQTYEQYF | - | TRBV9 | - | TRBJ2-7
TGTGCCAGCAGCTCCGTTGCCTACGAGCAGTACTTC | CASSSVAYEQYF | - | TRBV7-9 | - | TRBJ2-7
TGCGCCAGCAGCTCGCGGGGTCCGACTAACTATGGCTACACCTTC | CASSSRGPTNYGYTF | - | TRBV4-1 | - | TRBJ1-2
TGTGCCAGCAGCTTAGGAGGGAGAGACTACGAGCAGTACTTC | CASSLGGRDYEQYF | - | TRBV7-9 | few | TRBJ2-7
TGTGCCAGCAGTGAATGGGCATTGCTTAACACCGGGGAGCTGTTTTTT | CASSEWALLNTGELFF | - | TRBV6-1 | - | TRBJ2-2
TGCGCCAGCAGCTCAGGCTACGAGCAGTACTTC | CASSSGYEQYF | - | TRBV10-1 | once | TRBJ2-7
TGTGCCAGCAGCCGAGACTCCACCGATACGCAGTATTTT | CASSRDSTDTQYF | - | TRBV6-5 | few | TRBJ2-3
TGTGCCAGCAGCCCGGACAGGGGGAAAGACGGCTACACCTTC | CASSPDRGKDGYTF | TRBD1 | TRBV7-8 | few | TRBJ1-2
TGTGCCAGCAGTTTTATCTTGACAGGGGGCCACACCGGGGAGCTGTTTTTT | CASSFILTGGHTGELFF | TRBD1 | TRBV27 | few | TRBJ2-2
TGTGCCACCCGGGAAGACGGAGATACGCAGTATTTT | CATREDGDTQYF | - | TRBV6-1 | - | TRBJ2-3
TGTGCCAGCAGCTTAGGGGACAGGGATAATGAAAAACTGTTTTTT | CASSLGDRDNEKLFF | TRBD1 | TRBV7-9 | - | TRBJ1-4
TGTGCCAGTAGTTTGGGACAGGCTGGAGGAGACACCATATATTTT | CASSLGQAGGDTIYF | TRBD1 | TRBV19 | - | TRBJ1-3
TGTGCCAGCAGCTTAGGTTTCAGGAGCACAGATACGCAGTATTTT | CASSLGFRSTDTQYF | - | TRBV7-3 | once | TRBJ2-3
TGTGCCAGCGGGCAGGGTTCGTTCGGCAGCAATCAGCCCCAGCATTTT | CASGQGSFGSNQPQHF | - | TRBV2 | - | TRBJ1-5
TGTGCCAGCAGTTTTACGGGGGGGGTTGGCTACACCTTC | CASSFTGGVGYTF | - | TRBV5-4 | - | TRBJ1-2
TGTGCCAGCAGCAAAGATAGTAGCCAGGGGAACTACGAGCAGTACTTC | CASSKDSSQGNYEQYF | - | TRBV21-1 | few | TRBJ2-7
TGCGCCAGCAGCCAAGAGGGAGGTTGGCAGCCCCAGCATTTT | CASSQEGGWQPQHF | - | TRBV4-1 | - | TRBJ1-5
TGTGCCAGCAGCCTGGGACTAGTGCACTACAATGAGCAGTTCTTC | CASSLGLVHYNEQFF | TRBD2 | TRBV5-4 | - | TRBJ2-1
TGTGCCAGCAGTTACTCGAATAGCAATGGCTACACCTTC | CASSYSNSNGYTF | - | TRBV6-6 | - | TRBJ1-2
TGTGCCAGCAGTTCCGGACAGGGGGACACCGGGGAGCTGTTTTTT | CASSSGQGDTGELFF | TRBD1 | TRBV28 | - | TRBJ2-2
TGTGCCAGCAGCCACATCGGGACAGGGTACTACAATGAGCAGTTCTTC | CASSHIGTGYYNEQFF | TRBD1 | TRBV14 | - | TRBJ2-1
TGTGCCAGCAGTGAAGCTTGGCTAGCTGGCACCGGGGAGCTGTTTTTT | CASSEAWLAGTGELFF | - | TRBV2 | - | TRBJ2-2
TGTGCCTCAAGTAGATGGGAGTCTGGGGCCAACGTCCTGACTTTC | CASSRWESGANVLTF | - | TRBV30 | - | TRBJ2-6
TGTGCCAGCAGCTTGGTATGGAGGGCGATGAACACTGAAGCTTTCTTT | CASSLVWRAMNTEAFF | - | TRBV5-5 | - | TRBJ1-1
TGTGCCAGCAGGGCGAAGGGAGGGTATAGCAATCAGCCCCAGCATTTT | CASRAKGGYSNQPQHF | - | TRBV6-6 | - | TRBJ1-5